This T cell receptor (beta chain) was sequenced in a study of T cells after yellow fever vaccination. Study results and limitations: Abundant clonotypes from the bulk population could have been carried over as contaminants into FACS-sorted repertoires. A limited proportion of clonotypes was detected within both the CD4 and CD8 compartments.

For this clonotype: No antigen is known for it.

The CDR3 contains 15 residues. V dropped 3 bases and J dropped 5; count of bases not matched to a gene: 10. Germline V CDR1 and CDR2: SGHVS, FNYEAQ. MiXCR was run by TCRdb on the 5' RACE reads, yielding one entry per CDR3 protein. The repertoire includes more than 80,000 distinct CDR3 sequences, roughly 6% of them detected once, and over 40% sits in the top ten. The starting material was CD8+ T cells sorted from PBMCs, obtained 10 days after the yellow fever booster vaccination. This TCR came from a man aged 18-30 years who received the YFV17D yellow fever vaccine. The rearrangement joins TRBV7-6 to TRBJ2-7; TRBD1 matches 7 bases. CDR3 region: CASSLKAGGINEQYF. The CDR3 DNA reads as TGTGCCAGCAGCTTGAAGGCAGGGGGTATCAACGAGCAGTACTTC.